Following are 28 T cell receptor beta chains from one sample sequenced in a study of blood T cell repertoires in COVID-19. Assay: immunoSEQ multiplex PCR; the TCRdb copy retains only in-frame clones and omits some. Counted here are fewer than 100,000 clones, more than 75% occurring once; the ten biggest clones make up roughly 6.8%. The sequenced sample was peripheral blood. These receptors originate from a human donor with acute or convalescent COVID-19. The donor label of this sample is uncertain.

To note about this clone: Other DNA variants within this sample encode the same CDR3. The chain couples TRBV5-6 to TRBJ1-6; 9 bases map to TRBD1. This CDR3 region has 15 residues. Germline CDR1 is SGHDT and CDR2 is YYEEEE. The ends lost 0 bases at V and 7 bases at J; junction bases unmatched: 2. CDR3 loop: CASSLGDRGNSPLHF. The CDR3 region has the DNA TGTGCCAGCAGCTTGGGCGACAGGGGGAATTCACCCCTCCACTTT.

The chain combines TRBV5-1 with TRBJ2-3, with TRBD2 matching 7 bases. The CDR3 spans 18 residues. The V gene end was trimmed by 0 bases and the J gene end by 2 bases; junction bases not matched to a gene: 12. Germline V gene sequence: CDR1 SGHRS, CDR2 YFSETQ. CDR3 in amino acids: CASSLASGWLANTDTQYF. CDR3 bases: TGCGCCAGCAGCTTGGCTAGCGGATGGCTAGCTAACACAGATACGCAGTATTTT.

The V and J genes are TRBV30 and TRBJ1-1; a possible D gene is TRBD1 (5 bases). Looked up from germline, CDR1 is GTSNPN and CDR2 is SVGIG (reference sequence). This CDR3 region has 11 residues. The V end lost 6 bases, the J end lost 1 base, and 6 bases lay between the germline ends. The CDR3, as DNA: TGTGCCTGCGGACAGAACACTGAAGCTTTCTTT. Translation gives CACGQNTEAFF.

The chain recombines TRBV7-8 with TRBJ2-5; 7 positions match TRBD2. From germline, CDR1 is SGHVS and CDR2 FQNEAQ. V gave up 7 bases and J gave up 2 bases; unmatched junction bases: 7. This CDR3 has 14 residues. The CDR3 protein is CASNRGRGQETQYF. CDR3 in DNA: TGTGCCAGCAACCGCGGGAGAGGACAAGAGACCCAGTACTTC.

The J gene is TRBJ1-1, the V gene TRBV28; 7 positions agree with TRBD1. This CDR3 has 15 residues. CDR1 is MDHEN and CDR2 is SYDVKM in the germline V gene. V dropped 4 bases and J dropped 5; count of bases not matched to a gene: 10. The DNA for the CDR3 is TGTGCCAGCAGTTGGGAAACAGGGGTGGGTACTGAAGCTTTCTTT. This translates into CASSWETGVGTEAFF.

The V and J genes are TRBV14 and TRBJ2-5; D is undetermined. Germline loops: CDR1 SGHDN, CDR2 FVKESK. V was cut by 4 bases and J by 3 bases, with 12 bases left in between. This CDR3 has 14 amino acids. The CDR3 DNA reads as TGTGCCAGCAGCCTACACCGGCGGAAAGAGACCCAGTACTTC. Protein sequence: CASSLHRRKETQYF.

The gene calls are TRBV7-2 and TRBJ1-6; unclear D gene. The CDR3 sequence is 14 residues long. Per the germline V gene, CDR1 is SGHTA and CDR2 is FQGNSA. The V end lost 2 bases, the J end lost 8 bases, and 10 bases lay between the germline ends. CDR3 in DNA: TGTGCCAGCAGCTTATTTCAACTGGATTCACCCCTCCACTTT. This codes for CASSLFQLDSPLHF.

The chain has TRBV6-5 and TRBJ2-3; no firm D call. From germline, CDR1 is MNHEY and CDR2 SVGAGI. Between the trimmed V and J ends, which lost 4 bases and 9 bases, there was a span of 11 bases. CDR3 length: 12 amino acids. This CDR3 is CASSSPALTQYF. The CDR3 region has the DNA TGTGCCAGCAGTTCCCCTGCTCTAACGCAGTATTTT.

The CDR3 region is CSVAGTQDGYTF. In nucleotides, the CDR3 is TGCAGCGTCGCCGGGACTCAGGATGGCTACACCTTC. The V gene is TRBV29-1, the J gene TRBJ1-2, with D possibly matching TRBD1 (5 bases). The CDR3 has 12 residues. Germline-derived CDR1 and CDR2 are SQVTM and ANQGSEA. The V and J ends lost 6 bases and 6 bases respectively, with 14 bases between them.

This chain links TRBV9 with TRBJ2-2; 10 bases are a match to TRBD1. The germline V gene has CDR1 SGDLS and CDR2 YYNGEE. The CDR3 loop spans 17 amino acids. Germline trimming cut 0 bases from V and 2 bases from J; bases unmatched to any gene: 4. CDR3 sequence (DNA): TGTGCCAGCAGCGTAGTGGGGACAGGGGCAAACACCGGGGAGCTGTTTTTT. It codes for CASSVVGTGANTGELFF.

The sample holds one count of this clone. The CDR3 reads CASTLRVAGRDTQYF. CDR3 DNA sequence: TGTGCCAGCACCCTCCGGGTAGCGGGGAGGGATACGCAGTATTTT. The J gene is TRBJ2-3, the V gene TRBV28, with 8 nucleotides matching TRBD2. V shed 7 bases and J 6 bases; nucleotides not matched to a gene: 12. This CDR3 is built from 15 residues. Germline V gene data show CDR1 as MDHEN and CDR2 as SYDVKM.

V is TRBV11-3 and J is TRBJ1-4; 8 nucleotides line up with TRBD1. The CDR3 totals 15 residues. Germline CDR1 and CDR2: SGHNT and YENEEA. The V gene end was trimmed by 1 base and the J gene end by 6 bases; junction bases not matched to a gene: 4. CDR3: CASSLVAGGDEKLFF. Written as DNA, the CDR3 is TGTGCCAGCAGCTTAGTGGCAGGGGGCGATGAAAAACTGTTTTTT.

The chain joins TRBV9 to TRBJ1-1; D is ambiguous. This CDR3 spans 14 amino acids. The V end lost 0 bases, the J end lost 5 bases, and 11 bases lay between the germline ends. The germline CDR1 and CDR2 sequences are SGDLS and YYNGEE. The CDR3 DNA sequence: TGTGCCAGCAGCGTAGCCCGGGGAAGGACTGAAGCTTTCTTT. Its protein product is CASSVARGRTEAFF.

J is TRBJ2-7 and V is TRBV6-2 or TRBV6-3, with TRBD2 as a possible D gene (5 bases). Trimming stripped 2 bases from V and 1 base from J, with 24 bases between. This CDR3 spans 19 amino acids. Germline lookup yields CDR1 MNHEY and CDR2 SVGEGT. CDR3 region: CASSYNPHRGVPLSYEQYF. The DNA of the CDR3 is TGTGCCAGCAGTTACAACCCCCATCGGGGAGTGCCCCTGTCCTACGAGCAGTACTTC.

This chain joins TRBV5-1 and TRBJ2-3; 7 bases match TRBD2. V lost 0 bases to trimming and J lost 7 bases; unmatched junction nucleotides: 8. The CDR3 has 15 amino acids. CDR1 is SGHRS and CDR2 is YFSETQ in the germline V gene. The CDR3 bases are TGCGCCAGCAGCTTGGGTTCCAGCGGGGTGAATACGCAGTATTTT. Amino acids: CASSLGSSGVNTQYF.

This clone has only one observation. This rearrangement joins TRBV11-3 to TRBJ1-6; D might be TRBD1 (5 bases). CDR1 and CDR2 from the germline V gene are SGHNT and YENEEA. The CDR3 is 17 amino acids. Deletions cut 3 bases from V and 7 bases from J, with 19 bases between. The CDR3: CASSFSPPGYINSPLHF. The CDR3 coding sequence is TGTGCCAGCAGCTTTTCTCCCCCAGGGTATATCAATTCACCCCTCCACTTT.

As DNA, the CDR3 is TGTGCCATCAGTGAATCCGCCGGGACTAGCGGGGGGCGGGACACCGGGGAGCTGTTTTTT. The encoded protein is CAISESAGTSGGRDTGELFF. This chain connects TRBV10-3 to TRBJ2-2, with 15 bases matching TRBD2. The CDR3 length is 20 residues. V shed 3 bases, J shed 3 bases, and the junction held 11 bases outside the gene matches. Germline V gives CDR1 ENHRY, CDR2 SYGVKD.

The CDR3 sequence is CSVAAGETQYF. Here the CDR3 DNA reads TGCAGCGTGGCGGCGGGGGAGACCCAGTACTTC. The chain carries TRBV29-1 and TRBJ2-5; D may be TRBD2 (6 bases). V was cut by 6 bases and J by 5 bases, with 10 bases left in between. Germline assignment: CDR1 SQVTM and CDR2 ANQGSEA. The CDR3 has 11 amino acids.

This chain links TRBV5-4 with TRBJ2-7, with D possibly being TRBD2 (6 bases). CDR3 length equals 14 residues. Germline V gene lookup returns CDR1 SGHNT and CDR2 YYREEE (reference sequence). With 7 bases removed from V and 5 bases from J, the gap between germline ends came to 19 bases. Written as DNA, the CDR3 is TGTGCCAGCTCTGTGGTGGGTGCGGGGCACGAGCAGTACTTC. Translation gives CASSVVGAGHEQYF.

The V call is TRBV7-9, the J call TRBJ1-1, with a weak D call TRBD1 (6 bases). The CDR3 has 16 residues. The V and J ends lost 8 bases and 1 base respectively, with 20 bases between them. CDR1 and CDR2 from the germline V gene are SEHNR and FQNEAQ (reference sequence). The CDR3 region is CASGRLGTIGNTEAFF. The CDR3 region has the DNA TGTGCCAGCGGCAGGTTAGGGACAATAGGGAACACTGAAGCTTTCTTT.

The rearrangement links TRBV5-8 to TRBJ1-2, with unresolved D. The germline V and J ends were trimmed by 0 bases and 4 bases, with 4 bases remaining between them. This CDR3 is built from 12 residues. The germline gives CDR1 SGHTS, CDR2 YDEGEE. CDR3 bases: TGTGCCAGCAGCTTGGACAGCTATGGCTACACCTTC. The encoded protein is CASSLDSYGYTF.

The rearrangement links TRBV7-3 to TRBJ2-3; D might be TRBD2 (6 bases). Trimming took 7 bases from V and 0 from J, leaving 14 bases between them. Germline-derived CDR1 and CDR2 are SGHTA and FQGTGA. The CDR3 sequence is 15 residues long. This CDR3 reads CASNPAGTSTDTQYF. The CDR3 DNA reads TGTGCCAGCAACCCTGCCGGGACTAGCACAGATACGCAGTATTTT.

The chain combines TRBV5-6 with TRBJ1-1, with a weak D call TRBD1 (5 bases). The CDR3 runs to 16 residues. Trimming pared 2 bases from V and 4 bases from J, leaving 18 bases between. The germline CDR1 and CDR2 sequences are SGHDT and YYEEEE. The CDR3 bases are TGTGCCAGCAGCTTTTTGGCAGGGAGGTGGGGCACTGAAGCTTTCTTT. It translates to CASSFLAGRWGTEAFF.

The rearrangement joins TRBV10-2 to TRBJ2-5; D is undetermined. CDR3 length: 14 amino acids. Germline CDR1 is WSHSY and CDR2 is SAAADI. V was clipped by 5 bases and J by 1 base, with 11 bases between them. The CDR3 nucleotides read TGCGCCAGCAGTCTGGGCAGAATCCAAGAGACCCAGTACTTC. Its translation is CASSLGRIQETQYF.

CDR3 bases: TGTGCCAGTACCGCCGGCGGGTCCCGTCAGCCCCAGCATTTT. It yields the protein CASTAGGSRQPQHF. This chain connects TRBV28 to TRBJ1-5; unclear D gene. The CDR3 has 14 residues. Trimming removed 9 bases at V and 6 bases at J, with 18 bases between. CDR1 is MDHEN and CDR2 is SYDVKM in the germline V gene.

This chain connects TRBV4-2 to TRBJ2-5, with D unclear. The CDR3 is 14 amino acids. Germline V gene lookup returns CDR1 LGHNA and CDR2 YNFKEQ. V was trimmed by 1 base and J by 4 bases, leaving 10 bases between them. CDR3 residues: CASSQAALLETQYF. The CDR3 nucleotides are TGTGCCAGCAGCCAAGCCGCGTTGTTAGAGACCCAGTACTTC.

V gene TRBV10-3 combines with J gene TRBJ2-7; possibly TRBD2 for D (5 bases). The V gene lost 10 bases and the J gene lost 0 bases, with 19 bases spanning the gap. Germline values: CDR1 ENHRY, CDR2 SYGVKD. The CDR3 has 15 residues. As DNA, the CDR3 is TGTGCCACCGCTTCCTCCGCGGGCGGCTCCTACGAGCAGTACTTC. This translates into CATASSAGGSYEQYF.

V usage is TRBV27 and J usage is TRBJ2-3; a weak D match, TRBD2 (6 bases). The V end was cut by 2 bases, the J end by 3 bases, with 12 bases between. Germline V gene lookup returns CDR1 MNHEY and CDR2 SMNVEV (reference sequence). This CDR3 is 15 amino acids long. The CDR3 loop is CASSLDPEGTDTQYF. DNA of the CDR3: TGTGCCAGCAGTTTAGACCCGGAGGGGACAGATACGCAGTATTTT.